A selection of T cell receptor beta chains follows, all from one sample in a study of vaccination effects on CD4 cells after COVID-19. The antigens for these receptors are not known. Using immunoSEQ multiplex PCR, the repertoire was profiled, and TCRdb retains in-frame clones only, with some absent. The data contain about 22,000 clones, around 80% of them seen just once; the ten biggest clones take up 35% to 40%. The input for sequencing was CD4+ T cells from PBMCs cultured with a peptide pool, taken before COVID-19 vaccination. The receptors stem from a human donor who had a prior SARS-CoV-2 infection. The conserved cysteine and the conserved F or W are not part of the CDR3 here. Expanded clones are given a class, and other clones once, few, many or no size at all.

clone size	V gene	J gene	CDR3 protein
.	TRBV10-3	TRBJ2-7	AISDTDRSHEQY
few	TRBV4-1	TRBJ2-1	ASSRGGRAGENEQF
.	TRBV18	TRBJ2-7	ASSQRGSAYEQY
few	TRBV24-1	TRBJ2-2	ATSGLPRTGGAGELF
few	TRBV2	TRBJ2-7	ASSKNRDGFPKY
.	TRBV9	TRBJ2-7	ASGRDFKAYEQY
.	TRBV18	TRBJ2-7	ASSPLGTGASYEQY
.	TRBV9	TRBJ2-3	ASSVVTSGRGTDTQY
.	TRBV6-5	TRBJ1-1	ASSPRSTNTEAF
.	TRBV11-3	TRBJ2-5	ASSGEGGRETQY
.	TRBV19	TRBJ2-3	ASAGTQADTQY
.	TRBV5-1	TRBJ2-6	ASSRGQGSGANVLT
once	TRBV7-6	TRBJ2-5	ASSYDGEETQY
.	TRBV5-1	TRBJ1-1	ASSPLTGNTEAF
once	TRBV19	TRBJ2-4	ASAKRGALLAKNIQY
once	TRBV30	TRBJ2-1	AWSPPGLAGSEQF
few	TRBV5-1	TRBJ2-7	ASSLGRLAASYEQY
.	TRBV18	TRBJ2-5	ASSPTSYPETQY
.	TRBV19	TRBJ2-7	ASRCSGKVKGEQY
.	TRBV5-8	TRBJ2-3	ASSFRAGSDTQY
few	TRBV7-3	TRBJ1-1	ASSLTGQTEAF
.	TRBV7-9	TRBJ1-5	ASSLTYNQPQH